The text below deals with one T cell receptor (beta chain). Its antigen is not identified. In germline, CDR1 is KGHSH, CDR2 LQKENI. V was clipped by 6 bases and J by 1 base; unmatched bases: 4. This CDR3 is 16 amino acids long. The data were obtained in a study of T cell responses to AZD1222 COVID-19 vaccine. In the study overall: Recipients boosted at about 4 weeks or about 12 weeks are pooled.

Regarding the study as a whole: There were mostly white British donors and more females than males, and clonal diversity was possibly underestimated. Every sample of the repertoires postdated the peak T cell response.

Some clones are missing from TCRdb's copy, which holds only in-frame ones; the method was immunoSEQ multiplex PCR. The sample holds 140,000 to 150,000 clones, 75% to 90% seen once. This chain joins TRBV18 and TRBJ2-1; 12 bases are shared with TRBD2. The sample was peripheral blood, taken on day 0 of AZD1222 vaccination. This clonotype was obtained from an adult in good health. CDR3 in DNA: TGTGCCAGCTCGCCTCTAGCGGGGGGGTCCTACAATGAGCAGTTCTTC. Translation: CASSPLAGGSYNEQFF.